This TCR beta chain was recorded in a study of T cell repertoires in cytomegalovirus infection. In TCRdb, the reads were re-called with MiXCR into one record per CDR3 protein. The sample shows some 150,000 distinct CDR3 sequences, about 32% of them seen only once. Details on this clonotype: Its antigen remains unknown.

Study observations and caveats: Adding up the frequency of public TCR beta families identified people who carried CMV plus the relevant HLA. The ex vivo response was dominated by HLA-C-restricted CMV-specific TCR beta clonotypes.

Germline values: CDR1 SGHVS, CDR2 FNYEAQ. The length of the CDR3 is 17 residues. The junction had 8 bases not matched to a gene; V was cut back by 0 bases and J by 4 bases. This clonotype was sampled from a human donor in good health (CMV status not recorded). Some clones in this sample may be carry-over from other donors' samples. Sequencing used CD8+ T cells from cultured PBMCs, obtained from culture after CMV antigen stimulation. This chain uses TRBV7-6 with TRBJ2-5; 10 bases map to TRBD2. The CDR3 here is CASSLALSGRRVETQYF. The CDR3 bases are TGTGCCAGCAGCTTAGCGCTTAGCGGGAGGCGAGTAGAGACCCAGTACTTC.